This T cell receptor beta chain was documented in a study of T cells expressing NK-cell markers. Study-wide context: Within the sequenced cohort of eight donors, seven exhibited HCMV seropositivity and one was seronegative.

One entry per CDR3 protein, without DNA, is what TCRdb gives after re-calling the 5' RACE reads. The sample data list hundreds of thousands of distinct CDR3 sequences. This CDR3 has 15 amino acids. Germline CDR1 is SGHTS and CDR2 is YDEGEE. Input material: blood T cells: a sorted CD56 or NKG2C T cell subset, CD4+ or CD8+ T cells, or bulk PBMC T cells (not recorded which). V gene TRBV5-8 combines with J gene TRBJ2-2; checking the TCRdb D call of TRBD1 is not possible without DNA. This receptor was identified in a woman aged 18 to 75 in good health. The CDR3 protein is CASSLVTGYTGELFF.